This entry lists 25 T cell receptor beta chains sequenced from one sample in a study of blood T cell repertoires in COVID-19. Generated by immunoSEQ multiplex PCR, the TCRdb table keeps only in-frame clones and is missing some. This table has a few hundred thousand clones, about 85% appearing once. Sample: peripheral blood. The receptors were sampled from a young man with active or convalescent COVID-19.

The V gene is TRBV28, the J gene TRBJ2-3; 7 nucleotides agree with TRBD2. Unmatched junction bases numbered 3, after V lost 0 bases and J lost 6 bases. The germline gives CDR1 MDHEN, CDR2 SYDVKM. This CDR3 spans 14 amino acids. The CDR3, as DNA: TGTGCCAGCAGTTTATGGGGAGGGCTGGATACGCAGTATTTT. It translates to CASSLWGGLDTQYF.

The gene calls are TRBV5-1 and TRBJ2-4; 9 bases match TRBD2. The V and J ends lost 7 bases and 7 bases, in that order; junction bases with no gene match: 9. The CDR3 is 14 amino acids. Germline CDR1 is SGHRS and CDR2 is YFSETQ. CDR3 amino acids: CASGSGGPFNIQYF. The DNA of the CDR3 is TGCGCCAGCGGTAGCGGGGGCCCCTTCAACATTCAGTACTTC.

This clone has more than one count but fewer than ten. This rearrangement joins TRBV12-5 to TRBJ1-2, with D unclear. Trimming removed 5 bases from V and 9 bases from J, with 22 bases in between. From germline, CDR1 is LGHNT and CDR2 FRNRAP. This CDR3 region has 15 residues. CDR3 sequence: CASGPPEVPLSSYTF. Written as DNA, the CDR3 is TGTGCTAGTGGTCCGCCAGAGGTGCCCCTTTCCAGCTACACCTTC.

The chain couples TRBV6-5 to TRBJ1-4; 7 bases match TRBD1. V dropped 4 bases and J dropped 6; count of bases not matched to a gene: 8. The CDR3 consists of 15 residues. Per germline, CDR1 MNHEY and CDR2 SVGAGI. CDR3 loop: CASSSSGGGHEKLFF. The CDR3 DNA sequence: TGTGCCAGCAGTTCCTCAGGGGGGGGTCATGAAAAACTGTTTTTT.

The rearrangement joins TRBV5-1 to TRBJ2-1, with 10 bases that match TRBD1. This CDR3 is 16 amino acids long. With 4 bases clipped from V and 10 bases from J, the junction kept 14 bases outside the gene matches. Germline CDR1 and CDR2: SGHRS and YFSETQ. The CDR3 nucleotides are TGCGCCAGCAGCAACGCGGGACAGGGGAAGATGGGAGAGCAGTTCTTC. Encoded protein: CASSNAGQGKMGEQFF.

This sequence joins TRBV4-1 and TRBJ1-1; 7 bases fit TRBD1. The V gene's germline CDR1 is MGHRA and CDR2 YSYEKL. Losses at the gene ends were 1 base for V and 10 bases for J; bases not matched to a gene: 9. The CDR3 runs to 14 residues. CDR3 amino acids: CASSQGPTGESAFF. The CDR3 coding sequence is TGCGCCAGCAGCCAAGGTCCTACAGGGGAGTCAGCTTTCTTT.

This clone was recorded a few times. The V and J genes are TRBV7-9 and TRBJ2-3, with 9 bases that match TRBD1. CDR3 length: 16 residues. Germline CDR1 SEHNR, CDR2 FQNEAQ (reference sequence). Losses at the gene ends were 10 bases for V and 5 bases for J; bases not matched to a gene: 16. The CDR3 bases are TGTGCCATCTCATCTCGGGACAGGGTGGGTCAAGATACGCAGTATTTT. Amino acids: CAISSRDRVGQDTQYF.

CDR3 coding DNA: TGTGCCAGCAGTGGCGACAGGTTTAATCAGCCCCAGCATTTT. Protein sequence: CASSGDRFNQPQHF. The J gene is TRBJ1-5, the V gene TRBV6-1; TRBD1 is a possible D gene (6 bases). Per the germline V gene, CDR1 is MNHNS and CDR2 is SASEGT. Trimming removed 4 bases at V and 4 bases at J, with 11 bases between. The CDR3 runs 14 residues.

This clone was observed many times. This chain uses TRBV4-3 with TRBJ2-3, with 7 bases matching TRBD2. J was trimmed by 5 bases and V by 1 base; bases with no gene match: 6. The CDR3 is 15 residues long. Germline CDR1 LGHNA, CDR2 YSLEER. The CDR3 DNA follows: TGCGCCAGCAGCCAAGTGGGGGGGGGACTAGATACGCAGTATTTT. Its translation is CASSQVGGGLDTQYF.

The table lists this clone with a few counts. V gene TRBV30 combines with J gene TRBJ2-1; 7 nucleotides align to TRBD1. V shed 0 bases, J shed 10 bases, and the junction held 3 bases outside the gene matches. The CDR3 covers 12 residues. Germline V gene data show CDR1 as GTSNPN and CDR2 as SVGIG (reference sequence). The CDR3 nucleotides read TGTGCCTGGAGTGTACTGGGACAGGAGCAGTTCTTC. Residues: CAWSVLGQEQFF.

This chain joins TRBV30 and TRBJ1-2; 7 bases match TRBD1. The V segment lost 1 base and the J segment 4 bases; nucleotides outside the gene matches: 3. The germline V gene has CDR1 GTSNPN and CDR2 SVGIG (reference sequence). CDR3 length: 13 amino acids. CDR3 sequence reads: CAWSGRGIYGYTF. The CDR3 DNA follows: TGTGCCTGGAGTGGCAGGGGGATCTATGGCTACACCTTC.

The chain employs TRBV10-1 and TRBJ2-2; perhaps TRBD2 as D (6 bases). Trimming pared 1 base from V and 4 bases from J, leaving 16 bases between. Germline lookup yields CDR1 WNHNN and CDR2 SYGVQD (reference sequence). CDR3 length equals 17 residues. The DNA for the CDR3 is TGCGCCAGCAGTGAGTGCTTCGGCAGGGAGGTCACCGGGGAGCTGTTTTTT. It translates to CASSECFGREVTGELFF.

The rearrangement joins TRBV10-1 to TRBJ2-7, with D perhaps matching TRBD1 (5 bases). The V end lost 0 bases, the J end lost 7 bases, and 13 bases lay between the germline ends. The CDR3 extends over 14 amino acids. Germline V CDR1 and CDR2: WNHNN, SYGVQD (reference sequence). The CDR3 DNA sequence: TGCGCCAGCAGTGAGTCGAAGGGGCCCCAGGAGCAGTACTTC. Its translation is CASSESKGPQEQYF.

Only a few counts were recorded for this clone. The V and J genes are TRBV19 and TRBJ1-1; D unresolved. CDR1 is LNHDA and CDR2 is SQIVND in the germline V gene (reference sequence). V lost 7 bases to trimming and J lost 0 bases, with 9 bases between them. CDR3 size: 13 residues. CDR3 nucleotides: TGTGCCAGTACCGCACATTTGAACACTGAAGCTTTCTTT. Translating gives CASTAHLNTEAFF.

The rearrangement links TRBV5-1 to TRBJ1-1; TRBD1 matches 8 bases. Germline assignment: CDR1 SGHRS and CDR2 YFSETQ. With V trimmed by 4 bases and J by 5 bases, 13 bases remained unmatched. The CDR3 covers 16 residues. The CDR3 nucleotides read TGCGCCAGCAGCATCGGACAGGGCGGTGCAGGAACTGAAGCTTTCTTT. It translates to CASSIGQGGAGTEAFF.

The CDR3 DNA sequence: TGTGCCAGCAGCTTGTGGGCCAGGGGACAGCCCCAGCATTTT. Translated: CASSLWARGQPQHF. The genes are TRBV5-6 and TRBJ1-5, with a tentative D call TRBD1 (6 bases). Trimming shortened V by 1 base and J by 7 bases, and 12 bases separated the two germline ends. Germline assignment: CDR1 SGHDT and CDR2 YYEEEE. The CDR3 is made up of 14 amino acids.

This clone has a single count. The chain couples TRBV24-1 to TRBJ1-1, with D unresolved. CDR1 KGHDR and CDR2 SFDVKD come from the germline V gene. The CDR3 totals 11 residues. Deletions cut 7 bases from V and 7 bases from J, with 9 bases between. For the CDR3, the DNA is TGTGCCACCAGCAGAGGGAATGAAGCTTTCTTT. Translated, it gives CATSRGNEAFF.

The chain combines TRBV13 with TRBJ1-5; D not certain. Per the germline V gene, CDR1 is PRHDT and CDR2 is FYEKMQ (reference sequence). This CDR3 comprises 11 residues. V lost 9 bases, J lost 2 bases, and 5 bases lay in between. CDR3 DNA: TGTGCCAGGGGCGGCAATCAGCCCCAGCATTTT. Its protein is CARGGNQPQHF.

The chain joins TRBV7-2 to TRBJ1-6; no definite D call. Between the trimmed V and J ends, which lost 3 bases and 9 bases, there was a span of 6 bases. CDR3 size: 12 residues. In germline, CDR1 is SGHTA, CDR2 FQGNSA. CDR3 coding DNA: TGTGCCAGCAGCTTTACTAGTTCACCCCTCCACTTT. Translated: CASSFTSSPLHF.

The chain uses TRBV6-1 and TRBJ2-7; no firm D call. This CDR3 spans 14 amino acids. Germline CDR1 and CDR2: MNHNS and SASEGT. V gave up 2 bases and J gave up 3 bases, with 11 bases separating them. The DNA for the CDR3 is TGTGCCAGCAGTGAAAGCTGGAGTTTCTACGAGCAGTACTTC. It codes for CASSESWSFYEQYF.

This chain connects TRBV6-5 to TRBJ2-3; 12 nucleotides align to TRBD2. Germline V gives CDR1 MNHEY, CDR2 SVGAGI. V trimming: 5 bases; J trimming: 3 bases; junction bases outside the gene matches: 3. The CDR3 consists of 15 residues. The CDR3 is CASSLLAGGTDTQYF. CDR3 coding DNA: TGTGCCAGCAGTCTACTAGCGGGGGGTACAGATACGCAGTATTTT.

This chain links TRBV7-2 with TRBJ2-5; TRBD2 agrees at 9 bases. Germline assignment: CDR1 SGHTA and CDR2 FQGNSA. J gave up 7 bases and V 5 bases, and 8 bases lay outside the gene matches. This CDR3 is 14 amino acids long. CDR3 residues: CASSEPGLATTQYF. CDR3 sequence (DNA): TGTGCCAGCAGCGAACCGGGACTAGCTACGACCCAGTACTTC.

This chain links TRBV5-6 with TRBJ2-2, with D perhaps matching TRBD2 (6 bases). CDR1 SGHDT and CDR2 YYEEEE come from the germline V gene. The CDR3 length is 16 residues. V lost 2 bases and J lost 1, with 12 bases in between. Written as DNA, the CDR3 is TGTGCCAGCAGCTTTAGTCGGGGGAAGAACACCGGGGAGCTGTTTTTT. Protein: CASSFSRGKNTGELFF.

CDR3 loop: CASNPLGGQSYGYTF. CDR3 coding DNA: TGTGCCAGCAATCCTCTCGGGGGGCAGAGCTATGGCTACACCTTC. The V gene is TRBV6-5, the J gene TRBJ1-2; possibly TRBD1 for D (6 bases). Germline V gene data show CDR1 as MNHEY and CDR2 as SVGAGI. V was pared by 7 bases and J by 4 bases, with 19 bases between. This CDR3 comprises 15 residues.

This clone was seen only once. The chain links TRBV9 to TRBJ2-3; tentatively, D is TRBD2 (6 bases). This CDR3 contains 17 residues. The germline V and J ends were trimmed by 1 base and 3 bases, with 18 bases remaining between them. Germline CDR1 and CDR2: SGDLS and YYNGEE. This chain's CDR3 is CASSVRVMEGLTDTQYF. The CDR3 region has the DNA TGTGCCAGCAGCGTAAGGGTCATGGAGGGATTAACAGATACGCAGTATTTT.